Sequencing of this T cell receptor (beta chain) was carried out in a study of T-cell memory formation after mild COVID-19. Whole-study results and caveats: Specificity for SARS-CoV-2 was not confirmed among the second-wave clones peaking on day 37. Pre-infection memory contained some responding clones, which suggested that cross-reactive memory had joined.

TCRdb called the 5' RACE reads again in MiXCR, with one record for every CDR3 protein. The table lists approximately 480,000 distinct CDR3 sequences, approximately 18% of them singletons. Concerning this clonotype itself: The target antigen is unknown.

The CDR3 has 13 residues. The V gene lost 6 bases and the J gene lost 7 bases, with 10 bases spanning the gap. This sequence joins TRBV12-3 or TRBV12-4 and TRBJ1-6; D gene uncertain. The TCR sequence derives from an adult woman who had mild COVID-19 (a few samples of this study predate the infection). Cell type and time point are not known. Sequences were obtained from PBMCs or a T cell subset sorted from them (not recorded which). This CDR3 reads CASRSGLNSPLHF. In DNA, the CDR3 is TGTGCCAGCAGATCGGGGTTAAATTCACCCCTCCACTTT.